These T cell receptor beta chains were read from a single sample in a study of CD8 T cells in ankylosing spondylitis. TCRdb used MiXCR to reprocess the 5' RACE reads, holding one entry per CDR3 protein. This table holds roughly 670,000 distinct CDR3 sequences, roughly 20% found once. The sample comprised blood, either unsorted or a sorted T cell fraction (not recorded which). The receptors were gathered from a male donor with ankylosing spondylitis. Both conserved end residues are part of each CDR3. Each record gives: J gene, D gene, clone size, V gene, CDR3 protein, CDR3 DNA. A D gene is named only where the DNA matches it firmly. Expanded clones get a size class; other rows say once, few or many, or leave the size out.

>TRBJ1-6|.|few|TRBV5-1
CASSATGLYSPSPLHF
TGCGCCAGCAGCGCCACTGGGTTGTACAGTCCTTCACCCCTCCACTTT
>TRBJ1-1|.|few|TRBV20-1
CSARDDSQNTEAFF
TGCAGTGCTAGAGACGACAGCCAGAACACTGAAGCTTTCTTT
>TRBJ2-7|TRBD2|.|TRBV7-2
CASSWTGTSGYEQYF
TGTGCCAGCAGCTGGACCGGGACTAGCGGCTACGAGCAGTACTTC
>TRBJ2-7|.|.|TRBV6-5
CASSYSTGTYEQYF
TGTGCCAGCAGTTACTCGACAGGTACTTACGAGCAGTACTTC
>TRBJ2-1|TRBD1|few|TRBV11-2
CASSPRYLGQGLDNEQFF
TGTGCCAGCAGCCCCCGCTATCTGGGACAGGGGTTAGACAATGAGCAGTTCTTC
>TRBJ2-7|.|many|TRBV12-3/TRBV12-4
CASSASSLEQYF
TGTGCCAGCAGTGCCTCTAGCCTCGAGCAGTACTTC
>TRBJ2-1|.|many|TRBV12-3/TRBV12-4
CASSLVLYNEQFF
TGTGCCAGCAGTTTAGTTCTGTACAATGAGCAGTTCTTC
>TRBJ2-3|.|few|TRBV9
CASSVKQGADTQYF
TGTGCCAGCAGCGTGAAGCAGGGAGCAGATACGCAGTATTTT
>TRBJ1-3|.|.|TRBV28
CASSPPPYSGGNTIYF
TGTGCCAGCAGTCCCCCCCCATACAGCGGTGGAAACACCATATATTTT
>TRBJ2-1|TRBD2|.|TRBV28
CASSLRASGPPPQFF
TGTGCCAGCAGTTTGCGGGCTAGCGGTCCCCCGCCTCAGTTCTTC
>TRBJ1-2|TRBD1|few|TRBV24-1
CATRWTGRDGYTF
TGTGCCACCAGATGGACAGGGCGAGATGGCTACACCTTC
>TRBJ2-1|.|.|TRBV3-2
CASCAGLAGGPVGYNEQFF
TGTGCCAGCTGCGCCGGACTAGCGGGAGGGCCTGTCGGGTACAATGAGCAGTTCTTC
>TRBJ2-6|.|.|TRBV12-3/TRBV12-4
CASSPIGSGANVLTF
TGTGCCAGCAGCCCAATCGGCTCTGGGGCCAACGTCCTGACTTTC
>TRBJ1-3|.|once|TRBV7-9
CASSLGDLSSGNTIYF
TGTGCCAGCAGCTTGGGGGACCTCAGCTCTGGAAACACCATATATTTT
>TRBJ2-1|.|many|TRBV5-1
CASSFGQTYNEQFF
TGCGCCAGCAGCTTTGGGCAGACGTACAATGAGCAGTTCTTC
>TRBJ1-2|.|.|TRBV7-9
CASSLGTPNYGYTF
TGTGCCAGCAGCTTAGGAACACCGAACTATGGCTACACCTTC
>TRBJ1-2|.|.|TRBV9
CASPAECF
TGTGCCAGCCCGGCAGAGTGCTTC
>TRBJ2-1|TRBD2|.|TRBV6-2/TRBV6-3
CASSYGRGTYNEQFF
TGTGCCAGCAGTTACGGGCGGGGGACCTACAATGAGCAGTTCTTC
>TRBJ1-4|TRBD1|.|TRBV5-1
CASAADRVGEKLFF
TGCGCGAGCGCCGCGGACAGGGTTGGGGAAAAACTGTTTTTT
>TRBJ2-2|.|few|TRBV2
CASSLWGELFF
TGTGCCAGCAGTCTATGGGGGGAGCTGTTTTTT
>TRBJ2-5|TRBD2|few|TRBV5-1
CASSLWTSGEGETQYF
TGCGCCAGCAGCTTATGGACTAGCGGGGAAGGAGAGACCCAGTACTTC
>TRBJ2-1|.|.|TRBV5-1
CASSVELLTGALYNEQFF
TGCGCCAGCAGCGTGGAGTTATTAACGGGAGCTCTCTACAATGAGCAGTTCTTC
>TRBJ2-2|.|.|TRBV6-2/TRBV6-3
CASSYQGGGNGELFF
TGTGCCAGCAGTTACCAGGGAGGGGGTAACGGGGAGCTGTTTTTT
>TRBJ1-2|.|.|TRBV10-2
CASSTVDSSNYGYTF
TGCGCCAGCAGCACCGTGGACAGCTCAAACTATGGCTACACCTTC
>TRBJ1-1|.|few|TRBV27
CASMGSRGAMNTEAFF
TGTGCCAGCATGGGTTCCCGGGGGGCCATGAACACTGAAGCTTTCTTT
>TRBJ2-6|TRBD1|few|TRBV3-1
CASSQGQGASSGANVLTF
TGTGCCAGCAGCCAGGGACAGGGGGCATCCTCTGGGGCCAACGTCCTGACTTTC
>TRBJ2-7|.|.|TRBV7-9
CASSHPRTAAIIYEQYF
TGTGCCAGCAGCCATCCCCGGACAGCCGCAATTATCTACGAGCAGTACTTC
>TRBJ2-1|.|few|TRBV28
CASSMGPGRYNEQFF
TGTGCCAGCAGCATGGGGCCGGGGAGGTACAATGAGCAGTTCTTC
>TRBJ2-7|.|.|TRBV29-1
CSVTPTGLLSYEQYF
TGCAGCGTAACTCCCACTGGACTGCTCTCCTACGAGCAGTACTTC
>TRBJ1-2|.|many|TRBV29-1
CSVEEEVPGYTF
TGCAGCGTTGAAGAGGAGGTCCCGGGCTACACCTTC
>TRBJ2-2|.|.|TRBV12-3/TRBV12-4
CASRWGKNTGELFF
TGTGCCAGCAGGTGGGGCAAGAACACCGGGGAGCTGTTTTTT
>TRBJ2-3|.|.|TRBV5-5
CASSSRTGSADTQYF
TGTGCCAGCAGCTCGAGGACGGGGAGCGCAGATACGCAGTATTTT
>TRBJ1-1|.|.|TRBV12-3/TRBV12-4
CASSLGWQAEAFF
TGTGCCAGCAGTTTAGGTTGGCAGGCTGAAGCTTTCTTT
>TRBJ1-5|.|few|TRBV18
CASSPSGAGKPQHF
TGTGCCAGCTCACCGTCGGGGGCGGGAAAGCCCCAGCATTTT
>TRBJ2-5|TRBD2|.|TRBV4-1
CASSPHPTSSETQYF
TGCGCCAGCAGCCCGCACCCGACTAGCTCGGAGACCCAGTACTTC
>TRBJ1-5|.|few|TRBV4-2
CASSQGRTSNQPQHF
TGTGCCAGCAGCCAAGGACGGACTAGCAATCAGCCCCAGCATTTT
>TRBJ2-5|.|.|TRBV12-3/TRBV12-4
CASSPPGGLETQYF
TGTGCCAGCAGCCCCCCTGGCGGGCTTGAGACCCAGTACTTC
>TRBJ1-2|.|.|TRBV4-2
CASSQDGARGIYGYTF
TGTGCCAGCAGCCAAGATGGGGCCCGGGGGATCTATGGCTACACCTTC
>TRBJ1-1|TRBD1|.|TRBV20-1
CSAPRTGENTEAFF
TGCAGTGCTCCGCGGACAGGGGAAAACACTGAAGCTTTCTTT
>TRBJ2-1|TRBD2|.|TRBV20-1
CSATQRGPDNEQFF
TGCAGTGCTACCCAGCGGGGGCCGGACAATGAGCAGTTCTTC
>TRBJ1-1|.|.|TRBV29-1
CSVVGFAWSNTEAFF
TGCAGCGTTGTAGGGTTTGCATGGTCTAACACTGAAGCTTTCTTT
>TRBJ1-5|.|.|TRBV28
CASREPGKANQPQHF
TGTGCCAGCAGGGAACCAGGGAAAGCTAATCAGCCCCAGCATTTT
>TRBJ1-5|TRBD1|.|TRBV12-3/TRBV12-4
CASSSWTGSNQPQHF
TGTGCCAGCAGTTCATGGACAGGGAGCAATCAGCCCCAGCATTTT
>TRBJ1-2|.|.|TRBV10-2
CASRPGYTF
TGCGCCAGTAGGCCGGGCTACACCTTC
>TRBJ1-1|TRBD1|many|TRBV5-1
CASSAGGRQYAEAFF
TGCGCCAGCAGCGCAGGGGGTCGGCAGTACGCTGAAGCTTTCTTT
>TRBJ1-1|TRBD1|few|TRBV20-1
CSARTTGRTEAFF
TGCAGTGCTAGAACGACAGGGCGGACTGAAGCTTTCTTT
>TRBJ1-3|.|.|TRBV28
CASRSGVSGNTIYF
TGTGCCAGCAGATCAGGGGTCTCTGGAAACACCATATATTTT
>TRBJ2-5|.|few|TRBV3-1
CASSQDPGGRGETQYF
TGTGCCAGCAGCCAAGATCCTGGAGGGAGAGGAGAGACCCAGTACTTC
>TRBJ2-3|TRBD2|many|TRBV4-3
CASSQGLAGGNTQYF
TGCGCCAGCAGCCAGGGACTAGCGGGAGGCAATACGCAGTATTTT
>TRBJ2-1|.|.|TRBV18
CASSRIVGPTNEQFF
TGTGCCAGCTCACGAATTGTAGGGCCGACGAATGAGCAGTTCTTC
>TRBJ1-2|.|.|TRBV20-1
CSAGEALNNYGYTF
TGCAGTGCGGGCGAGGCCCTTAATAACTATGGCTACACCTTC
>TRBJ2-1|TRBD2|few|TRBV12-3/TRBV12-4
CASSFAGLRSYNEQFF
TGTGCCAGCAGTTTTGCGGGACTACGTTCCTACAATGAGCAGTTCTTC
>TRBJ2-7|.|few|TRBV15
CATSREGSTSYEQYF
TGTGCCACCAGCAGAGAGGGCAGTACTAGCTACGAGCAGTACTTC